This entry lists 30 T cell receptor beta chains sequenced from one sample in a study of blood T cell repertoires in COVID-19. The protocol was immunoSEQ multiplex PCR, while the TCRdb copy is restricted to in-frame clones and leaves out a portion. The sample holds roughly 200,000 clones, roughly 84% seen once. What was sequenced was peripheral blood. The receptors here all came from a human donor in a cohort sampled during active COVID-19.

The chain has TRBV18 and TRBJ2-7; 9 nucleotides align to TRBD2. Germline CDR1 KGHSH, CDR2 LQKENI. The CDR3 sequence is 14 residues long. V shed 3 bases and J 7 bases; nucleotides not matched to a gene: 7. This chain's CDR3 is CASSPGGRAGEQYF. CDR3 bases: TGTGCCAGCTCACCTGGCGGGAGGGCAGGGGAGCAGTACTTC.

This chain joins TRBV29-1 and TRBJ1-4, with D tentatively TRBD1 (5 bases). Germline CDR1 reads SQVTM; CDR2 reads ANQGSEA. This CDR3 has 14 amino acids. Trimming left V 5 bases short and J 4 bases short, with 14 bases between. The CDR3 DNA reads TGCAGCGTTCCGCTTGGGGGGAGTAATGAAAAACTGTTTTTT. Protein: CSVPLGGSNEKLFF.

In its sample, this clone was seen once. V is TRBV7-9 and J is TRBJ2-1; 8 positions match TRBD2. With 6 bases clipped from V and 2 bases from J, the junction kept 9 bases outside the gene matches. The CDR3 has 16 residues. Per the germline V gene, CDR1 is SEHNR and CDR2 is FQNEAQ (reference sequence). The CDR3 DNA sequence: TGTGCCAGCAGGAGTGAGGGACTAGTAGCCTACAATGAGCAGTTCTTC. This codes for CASRSEGLVAYNEQFF.

The chain couples TRBV28 to TRBJ1-4, with 11 nucleotides matching TRBD1. Germline CDR1 reads MDHEN; CDR2 reads SYDVKM. CDR3 size: 17 residues. J was trimmed by 0 bases and V by 5 bases; bases with no gene match: 5. As DNA, the CDR3 is TGTGCCAGCAGTACGCCGGGACAGGGGGCAACTAATGAAAAACTGTTTTTT. It specifies CASSTPGQGATNEKLFF.

The chain couples TRBV18 to TRBJ2-2, with D maybe TRBD1 (5 bases). Trimming shortened V by 2 bases and J by 0 bases, and 7 bases separated the two germline ends. Germline CDR1 and CDR2: KGHSH and LQKENI. There are 15 residues in the CDR3. CDR3 region: CASSPRGSNTGELFF. The CDR3 DNA reads as TGTGCCAGCTCACCAAGGGGTTCGAACACCGGGGAGCTGTTTTTT.

The gene calls are TRBV29-1 and TRBJ2-1; D perhaps matches TRBD2 (5 bases). Trimming took 2 bases from V and 0 from J, leaving 8 bases between them. The CDR3 length is 14 residues. The germline V gene has CDR1 SQVTM and CDR2 ANQGSEA. The CDR3 DNA reads as TGCAGCGTTGAAACTGGGAGCTCCTACAATGAGCAGTTCTTC. Translated: CSVETGSSYNEQFF.

J is TRBJ2-7 and V is TRBV30; maybe TRBD1 (6 bases). The CDR3 runs to 13 residues. Germline CDR1 GTSNPN, CDR2 SVGIG (reference sequence). Trimming took off 3 bases at V and 2 bases at J, with 11 bases between the two ends. CDR3: CAWSDRSTYEQYF. DNA of the CDR3: TGTGCCTGGAGCGACAGGTCAACCTACGAGCAGTACTTC.

The rearrangement links TRBV6-1 to TRBJ1-2; no definite D call. The V end lost 5 bases, the J end lost 3 bases, and 10 bases lay between the germline ends. This CDR3 is 13 amino acids long. CDR1 and CDR2 from the germline V gene are MNHNS and SASEGT. CDR3 sequence: CASSYGQDYGYTF. CDR3 nucleotides: TGTGCCAGCAGTTATGGTCAGGACTATGGCTACACCTTC.

The V call is TRBV7-8, the J call TRBJ1-2; perhaps TRBD1 as D (6 bases). The CDR3 has 18 residues. Germline CDR1 is SGHVS and CDR2 is FQNEAQ. The germline V and J ends were trimmed by 1 base and 7 bases, with 25 bases remaining between them. Here the CDR3 DNA reads TGTGCCAGCAGCTTAGAAGAGGGGATATGGGGGCGCCCGGTTGGCTACACCTTC. It specifies CASSLEEGIWGRPVGYTF.

This clone came up once. The rearrangement joins TRBV5-1 to TRBJ1-1; no definite D call. In germline, CDR1 is SGHRS, CDR2 YFSETQ. The CDR3 has 14 amino acids. Trimming removed 6 bases at V and 3 bases at J, with 15 bases between. The CDR3 is CASKVGSAYTEAFF. The CDR3 DNA reads as TGCGCCAGCAAAGTGGGCAGTGCTTACACTGAAGCTTTCTTT.

In its sample, this clone was seen a few times. The rearrangement links TRBV5-1 to TRBJ1-1, with D possibly matching TRBD1 (5 bases). The germline V and J ends were trimmed by 0 bases and 5 bases, with 11 bases remaining between them. The length of the CDR3 is 14 residues. Germline V gives CDR1 SGHRS, CDR2 YFSETQ. The CDR3: CASSLAVRGTEAFF. In nucleotides, the CDR3 is TGCGCCAGCAGCTTGGCTGTTCGGGGGACTGAAGCTTTCTTT.

The V gene is TRBV7-9, the J gene TRBJ2-3; 8 nucleotides line up with TRBD2. After removal of 0 bases from V and 4 bases from J, the junction contained 6 bases not matched to a gene. Germline V lookup: CDR1 SEHNR, CDR2 FQNEAQ (reference sequence). The CDR3 spans 16 residues. The CDR3 nucleotides are TGTGCCAGCAGCTTAGCTGCAGCGGGAGTGCCAGATACGCAGTATTTT. It is translated as CASSLAAAGVPDTQYF.

DNA of the CDR3: TGTGCCAGCAGTCAGTTAGCGGGCACAGATACGCAGTATTTT. Its protein product is CASSQLAGTDTQYF. The rearrangement uses TRBV28 and TRBJ2-3; perhaps TRBD2 as D (6 bases). Per the germline V gene, CDR1 is MDHEN and CDR2 is SYDVKM. The CDR3 length is 14 residues. With 5 bases removed from V and 1 base from J, the gap between germline ends came to 10 bases. The full variable domain, rest sourced from reference TRBV28 and TRBJ2-3, is DVKVTQSSRYLVKRTGEKVFLECVQDMDHENMFWYRQDPGLGLRLIYFSYDVKMKEKGDIPEGYSVSREKKERFSLILESASTNQTSMYLCASSQLAGTDTQYFGPGTRLTVL.

DNA of the CDR3: TGTGCCAGCTACGGAACAGGGACCAACTATGGCTACACCTTC. It translates to CASYGTGTNYGYTF. The V gene is TRBV2, the J gene TRBJ1-2; maybe TRBD1 (6 bases). This CDR3 is 14 amino acids long. Germline V gene data show CDR1 as SNHLY and CDR2 as FYNNEI. V lost 8 bases and J 2 bases, leaving 15 bases between the germline ends.

This rearrangement joins TRBV7-2 to TRBJ2-3, with a tentative D call TRBD2 (6 bases). Germline-derived CDR1 and CDR2 are SGHTA and FQGNSA. This CDR3 is 15 amino acids long. V lost 8 bases to trimming and J lost 0 bases, with 15 bases between them. CDR3 coding DNA: TGTGCCAGCGGTCTTCATAGCGGAAGCACAGATACGCAGTATTTT. Encoded protein: CASGLHSGSTDTQYF.

The rearrangement uses TRBV10-3 and TRBJ2-5; TRBD2 agrees at 7 bases. Trimming cost V 2 bases and J 5 bases; bases outside gene matches: 8. The CDR3 has 15 residues. The V gene's germline CDR1 is ENHRY and CDR2 SYGVKD. The CDR3 sequence: CAISEGSGGSETQYF. In DNA form, the CDR3 reads TGTGCCATCAGTGAGGGGTCCGGCGGGAGCGAGACCCAGTACTTC.

The rearrangement joins TRBV11-3 to TRBJ2-3, with 7 bases matching TRBD2. This CDR3 has 16 residues. V dropped 7 bases and J dropped 4; count of bases not matched to a gene: 14. The germline gives CDR1 SGHNT, CDR2 YENEEA. CDR3 nucleotides: TGTGCCAGCAATTCCCCCCCCGCAGGGAGGGCAGATACGCAGTATTTT. Translating it yields CASNSPPAGRADTQYF. The entire variable domain, with the rest obtained from reference TRBV11-3 and TRBJ2-3, is as follows: EAGVVQSPRYKIIEKKQPVAFWCNPISGHNTLYWYLQNLGQGPELLIRYENEEAVDDSQLPKDRFSAERLKGVDSTLKIQPAELGDSAVYLCASNSPPAGRADTQYFGPGTRLTVL.

The chain couples TRBV27 to TRBJ2-1, with D maybe TRBD1 (6 bases). The CDR3 is 15 amino acids. Trimming removed 6 bases at V and 0 bases at J, with 12 bases between. The V gene's germline CDR1 is MNHEY and CDR2 SMNVEV (reference sequence). CDR3 amino acids: CASSPGHSSYNEQFF. The CDR3 region has the DNA TGTGCCAGCAGCCCGGGACATAGCTCCTACAATGAGCAGTTCTTC.

A few counts support this clone. This chain uses TRBV7-9 with TRBJ1-6; 8 bases align to TRBD1. The CDR3 covers 14 residues. V was pared by 0 bases and J by 10 bases, with 2 bases of the junction left unmatched. Germline CDR1 reads SEHNR; CDR2 reads FQNEAQ (reference sequence). DNA of the CDR3: TGTGCCAGCAGCTTAGCCGGGACAGGATCACCCCTCCACTTT. Encoded protein: CASSLAGTGSPLHF.

V and J are TRBV5-1 and TRBJ2-1; D is possibly TRBD2 (6 bases). V lost 3 bases and J lost 0, with 13 bases in between. The CDR3 covers 16 residues. The germline gives CDR1 SGHRS, CDR2 YFSETQ. In DNA form, the CDR3 reads TGCGCCAGCAGCTCCACTAGCCCTAGCTCCTACAATGAGCAGTTCTTC. Translated, it gives CASSSTSPSSYNEQFF. The whole variable domain, filled in from reference TRBV5-1 and TRBJ2-1, reads KAGVTQTPRYLIKTRGQQVTLSCSPISGHRSVSWYQQTPGQGLQFLFEYFSETQRNKGNFPGRFSGRQFSNSRSEMNVSTLELGDSALYLCASSSTSPSSYNEQFFGPGTRLTVL.

The genes are TRBV4-1 and TRBJ2-1; weak D call: TRBD1 (6 bases). Looked up from germline, CDR1 is MGHRA and CDR2 is YSYEKL. Trimming stripped 1 base from V and 4 bases from J, with 14 bases between. The CDR3 is 16 amino acids. The CDR3 sequence: CASSQGQGTLYNEQFF. The CDR3 DNA follows: TGCGCCAGCAGCCAAGGCCAGGGGACCCTTTACAATGAGCAGTTCTTC.

The chain links TRBV24-1 to TRBJ1-5; the D gene is possibly TRBD1 (5 bases). Germline CDR1 reads KGHDR; CDR2 reads SFDVKD. This CDR3 region has 13 residues. Trimming took 10 bases from V and 2 from J, leaving 11 bases between them. CDR3 protein: CATSTGGNQPQHF. The CDR3 coding sequence is TGTGCCACGAGTACAGGCGGCAATCAGCCCCAGCATTTT.

This chain links TRBV29-1 with TRBJ2-1; TRBD1 might be the D (6 bases). Germline CDR1 is SQVTM and CDR2 is ANQGSEA. CDR3 length equals 13 residues. Trimming left V 8 bases short and J 3 bases short, with 14 bases between. The CDR3 loop reads CSTEDSYYNEQFF. The CDR3 region has the DNA TGCAGCACCGAGGACAGCTACTACAATGAGCAGTTCTTC.

The chain uses TRBV6-6 and TRBJ1-2; perhaps TRBD1 as D (5 bases). Per germline, CDR1 MNHNY and CDR2 SVGAGI (reference sequence). The length of the CDR3 is 15 residues. V dropped 0 bases and J dropped 2 bases, with 10 bases sitting between them. DNA for the CDR3: TGTGCCAGCAGTTACTCGAGTCGGGGGAACTATGGCTACACCTTC. Translated: CASSYSSRGNYGYTF.

The chain has TRBV19 and TRBJ2-1; 8 bases are a match to TRBD2. The CDR3 sequence is 14 residues long. The germline gives CDR1 LNHDA, CDR2 SQIVND (reference sequence). Trimming at V came to 8 bases and at J to 8 bases, leaving 11 bases not matched to a gene. CDR3: CASESGRANDEQFF. CDR3 DNA: TGTGCCAGTGAAAGCGGGAGAGCAAATGATGAGCAGTTCTTC.

This chain joins TRBV27 and TRBJ1-5, with D maybe TRBD1 (6 bases). V gave up 6 bases and J gave up 2 bases, with 17 bases separating them. CDR3 length: 16 residues. Looked up from germline, CDR1 is MNHEY and CDR2 is SMNVEV (reference sequence). This chain's CDR3 is CASRQTQGLGNQPQHF. The CDR3 nucleotides are TGTGCCAGCAGGCAGACACAGGGTTTAGGCAATCAGCCCCAGCATTTT.

The sample holds a few counts of this clone. The chain recombines TRBV30 with TRBJ1-2; 9 bases are a match to TRBD1. This CDR3 has 12 residues. Germline V gene sequence: CDR1 GTSNPN, CDR2 SVGIG (reference sequence). V trimming: 3 bases; J trimming: 6 bases; junction bases outside the gene matches: 2. The CDR3 sequence is CAWSWTGDGYTF. The CDR3 nucleotides read TGTGCCTGGAGCTGGACAGGGGATGGCTACACCTTC.

J is TRBJ1-2 and V is TRBV7-2, with 9 bases lining up with TRBD1. The CDR3 extends over 15 amino acids. Germline CDR1 and CDR2: SGHTA and FQGNSA. V shed 5 bases, J shed 4 bases, and the junction held 8 bases outside the gene matches. CDR3 in amino acids: CASSARQGVVYGYTF. The CDR3 region has the DNA TGTGCCAGCAGCGCAAGACAGGGGGTGGTCTATGGCTACACCTTC.

The chain is built from TRBV4-1 and TRBJ2-2, with 10 positions matching TRBD1. The CDR3 runs 16 residues. Germline CDR1 reads MGHRA; CDR2 reads YSYEKL. V dropped 1 base and J dropped 3; count of bases not matched to a gene: 2. CDR3 protein: CASSQGGQGYTGELFF. CDR3 DNA sequence: TGCGCCAGCAGCCAAGGGGGACAGGGGTACACCGGGGAGCTGTTTTTT.

The chain carries TRBV2 and TRBJ2-3; TRBD1 aligns across 11 bases. Losses at the gene ends were 3 bases for V and 2 bases for J; bases not matched to a gene: 7. The CDR3 spans 17 residues. Germline lookup yields CDR1 SNHLY and CDR2 FYNNEI. Written as DNA, the CDR3 is TGTGCCAGCAGTGAGGGGGGACAGGGGGAAAACACAGATACGCAGTATTTT. Translation: CASSEGGQGENTDTQYF.